This TCR beta chain originates from a study of blood T cell repertoires in COVID-19. Study information: There were acute and convalescent COVID-19 samples, and they came from the United States, Italy and Spain.

Generated by immunoSEQ multiplex PCR, the TCRdb table keeps only in-frame clones and is missing some. The sample includes 150,000 to 200,000 clones, approximately 80% of them seen just once. Germline V gene sequence: CDR1 SGHTA, CDR2 FQGNSA. Trimming pared 1 base from V and 0 bases from J, leaving 17 bases between. CDR3 length equals 18 residues. The gene calls are TRBV7-2 and TRBJ2-3, with D tentatively TRBD1 (6 bases). The source is a man between 65 and 79 years old who had recovered from COVID-19. Sequenced material: peripheral blood. CDR3 nucleotide sequence: TGTGCCAGCAGCTTAGGTCTGAGGTTGGGGGCTAGCACAGATACGCAGTATTTT. Translating gives CASSLGLRLGASTDTQYF.